These T cell receptor beta chains were read from a single sample in a study of response to subunit inactivated influenza vaccine. MiXCR, applied by TCRdb to the RT-PCR reads, yields one record per CDR3 protein. The repertoire holds hundreds of thousands of distinct CDR3 sequences, with approximately 15% as singletons. The specimen comprised PBMCs from blood, sampled around two weeks before vaccination. The receptors shown here come from a man aged 45-60 years who received an inactivated influenza vaccine. Each CDR3 is given with its conserved first and last residue. The order of the fields is J gene, clone size, D gene, V gene, CDR3 DNA, CDR3 protein. The D gene is left open where the match is weak. Part of the rows lack a size; the others show once, few, many or a class for expanded clones.

>TRBJ1-2|many|TRBD1|TRBV7-2
TGTGCCAGCAGCCCAGGGACAGGCCTGATCTATGGCTACACCTTC
CASSPGTGLIYGYTF
>TRBJ2-3|-|TRBD2|TRBV19
TGTGCCAGTAGTACCTCGCGGAGCGGGAGGGCCGGTACCACAGATACGCAGTATTTT
CASSTSRSGRAGTTDTQYF
>TRBJ2-7|-|TRBD2|TRBV20-1
TGCAGTGCCGCTAGCGGAGTCTACGAGCAGTACTTC
CSAASGVYEQYF
>TRBJ1-2|few|-|TRBV10-3
TGTGCCATCAGTGACGTCAGGGTAAACTATGGCTACACCTTC
CAISDVRVNYGYTF
>TRBJ1-5|-|-|TRBV12-3/TRBV12-4
TGTGCCAGCAGTTTGGGACCAGGGTTGAATCAGCCCCAGCATTTT
CASSLGPGLNQPQHF
>TRBJ2-1|-|TRBD2|TRBV19
TGTGCCAGTAGGATCCCACTAGCGGGGGGACCATACAATGAGCAGTTCTTC
CASRIPLAGGPYNEQFF
>TRBJ1-1|-|-|TRBV19
TGTGCCAGTAGTGCACCCCCGGGGGCCCCGAACACTGAAGCTTTCTTT
CASSAPPGAPNTEAFF
>TRBJ2-1|few|TRBD2|TRBV4-2
TGTGCCAGCAGCCAAGTTGAGGTAGCGGGAGTGTACAATGAGCAGTTCTTC
CASSQVEVAGVYNEQFF
>TRBJ2-1|few|TRBD2|TRBV7-2
TGTGCCAGCAGCGAGTTTAGCGGGGGACGTGAGCAGTTCTTC
CASSEFSGGREQFF
>TRBJ2-3|-|-|TRBV10-3
TGTGCCATCAGTGTTGGGGCAGCTAGCACAGATACGCAGTATTTT
CAISVGAASTDTQYF
>TRBJ2-3|few|TRBD1|TRBV28
TGTGCCAGCAGCTCCCGAGGGACAGGCACAGATACGCAGTATTTT
CASSSRGTGTDTQYF
>TRBJ2-7|-|-|TRBV6-2/TRBV6-3
TGTGCCAGCAGTTATCATCCGTCCTACGAGCAGTACTTC
CASSYHPSYEQYF
>TRBJ2-7|few|-|TRBV29-1
TGCAGCGTTCAGGACAGTTTCTACGAGCAGTACTTC
CSVQDSFYEQYF
>TRBJ2-1|few|TRBD2|TRBV15
TGTGCCACCAGCAGGGGGGGGCTAGCGGGCCCCGGTTGGAATGAGCAGTTCTTC
CATSRGGLAGPGWNEQFF
>TRBJ2-7|many|TRBD1|TRBV10-3
TGTGCCATCAGGACGACAGGGCGCGAGCAGTACTTC
CAIRTTGREQYF
>TRBJ2-7|-|-|TRBV10-3
TGTGCCTCGATCGAGGGGCGGGCGTCCTACGAGCAGTACTTC
CASIEGRASYEQYF